What follows are 31 T cell receptor beta chains derived from one specimen sequenced in a study of blood T cell repertoires in COVID-19. Produced via immunoSEQ multiplex PCR; TCRdb's table is partial and in-frame only. The sample has over 90,000 clones, about nine tenths seen once. Sequencing input: peripheral blood. These receptors all stem from a woman aged 70-85 years with acute or convalescent COVID-19.

The chain is built from TRBV19 and TRBJ1-1; 9 nucleotides agree with TRBD1. V was clipped by 6 bases and J by 3 bases; unmatched bases: 2. Germline-derived CDR1 and CDR2 are LNHDA and SQIVND (reference sequence). This CDR3 is built from 13 residues. Here the CDR3 reads CASRNRGHTEAFF. The CDR3 bases are TGTGCCAGTAGGAACAGGGGGCACACTGAAGCTTTCTTT.

V gene TRBV18 combines with J gene TRBJ1-6; D is possibly TRBD1 (5 bases). In germline, CDR1 is KGHSH, CDR2 LQKENI. Trimming cost V 3 bases and J 0 bases, with 9 bases left between them. The CDR3 extends over 16 amino acids. The CDR3 here is CASSPRQNSYNSPLHF. The CDR3, as DNA: TGTGCCAGCTCACCCCGACAGAACTCCTATAATTCACCCCTCCACTTT.

V usage is TRBV4-1 and J usage is TRBJ1-5; 10 nucleotides match TRBD1. Trimming took 0 bases from V and 6 from J; bases not matched to a gene: 2. This CDR3 has 15 residues. Per germline, CDR1 MGHRA and CDR2 YSYEKL. This CDR3 is CASSQEGQGGQPQHF. The CDR3 DNA is TGCGCCAGCAGCCAAGAAGGACAGGGGGGTCAGCCCCAGCATTTT.

This rearrangement joins TRBV5-1 to TRBJ1-2; 11 nucleotides align to TRBD1. Trimming at V came to 4 bases and at J to 7 bases, leaving 6 bases not matched to a gene. This CDR3 has 14 residues. Germline V gene data show CDR1 as SGHRS and CDR2 as YFSETQ. CDR3 loop: CASSAGQGAGGYTF. The CDR3 DNA reads as TGCGCCAGCAGCGCCGGACAGGGGGCTGGTGGCTACACCTTC. Based on the CDR3 plus reference TRBV5-1 and TRBJ1-2, the full variable domain is KAGVTQTPRYLIKTRGQQVTLSCSPISGHRSVSWYQQTPGQGLQFLFEYFSETQRNKGNFPGRFSGRQFSNSRSEMNVSTLELGDSALYLCASSAGQGAGGYTFGSGTRLTVV.

The chain recombines TRBV21-1 with TRBJ1-2; no check of the table's D call, TRBD1, against the DNA was made. TRBV21-1 is an annotated pseudogene. The CDR3 is 15 residues long. The CDR3 bases are TGTGCCACAGGGGCTCGGGATCGGACGGACTATGGCTACACCTTC. As protein: CATGARDRTDYGYTF.

The gene calls are TRBV27 and TRBJ1-1; D is unclear. Germline V gene data show CDR1 as MNHEY and CDR2 as SMNVEV (reference sequence). The CDR3 totals 13 residues. Trimming shortened V by 4 bases and J by 3 bases, and 9 bases separated the two germline ends. The chain's CDR3 is CASSWTEDTEAFF. In DNA form, the CDR3 reads TGTGCCAGCAGTTGGACTGAGGACACTGAAGCTTTCTTT.

V and J are TRBV6-5 and TRBJ2-2; 7 bases match TRBD2. Unmatched junction bases numbered 5, after V lost 7 bases and J lost 0 bases. The CDR3 has 15 amino acids. Looked up from germline, CDR1 is MNHEY and CDR2 is SVGAGI. The CDR3 nucleotides read TGTGCCAGCACCCCGGGAGGCTCGAACACCGGGGAGCTGTTTTTT. It encodes CASTPGGSNTGELFF.

V and J are TRBV28 and TRBJ1-4; possibly TRBD1 for D (6 bases). Trimming pared 5 bases from V and 3 bases from J, leaving 16 bases between. Per the germline V gene, CDR1 is MDHEN and CDR2 is SYDVKM. The CDR3 is 16 residues long. The CDR3 loop is CASSIGGAVANEKLFF. The CDR3 nucleotides are TGTGCCAGCAGTATTGGGGGGGCGGTTGCTAATGAAAAACTGTTTTTT.

The V gene is TRBV5-1, the J gene TRBJ1-1; D gene unclear. CDR3 length: 16 residues. CDR1 is SGHRS, CDR2 YFSETQ, per germline. The ends were cut back, 4 bases at V and 2 bases at J, with 18 bases in the middle. Written as DNA, the CDR3 is TGCGCCAGCAGCCCCTCCGGGGAAAGATCAAACACTGAAGCTTTCTTT. It is translated as CASSPSGERSNTEAFF. The full variable domain, in which reference TRBV5-1 and TRBJ1-1 provide the parts outside the CDR3, is KAGVTQTPRYLIKTRGQQVTLSCSPISGHRSVSWYQQTPGQGLQFLFEYFSETQRNKGNFPGRFSGRQFSNSRSEMNVSTLELGDSALYLCASSPSGERSNTEAFFGQGTRLTVV.

V gene TRBV5-1 combines with J gene TRBJ2-1; 13 bases align to TRBD2. V lost 4 bases, J lost 4 bases, and 8 bases stayed unmatched. This CDR3 has 17 residues. CDR1 is SGHRS, CDR2 YFSETQ, per germline. CDR3 nucleotides: TGCGCCAGCAGCCCGGTCCTGGGACTAGCGGGATACAATGAGCAGTTCTTC. It is translated as CASSPVLGLAGYNEQFF.

The gene calls are TRBV3-1 (or the pseudogene TRBV3-2) and TRBJ2-6; TRBD1 is a possible D gene (5 bases). This CDR3 spans 16 amino acids. V lost 0 bases and J lost 3, with 9 bases in between. Germline CDR1 reads LGHDT; CDR2 reads YNNKEL (reference sequence). The CDR3 reads CASSQDGAVGANVLTF. CDR3 bases: TGTGCCAGCAGCCAAGATGGGGCAGTTGGGGCCAACGTCCTGACTTTC.

The J gene is TRBJ1-4, the V gene TRBV19; D gene unclear. V shed 5 bases and J shed 9 bases, with 25 bases lying between them. Germline values: CDR1 LNHDA, CDR2 SQIVND (reference sequence). The CDR3 runs 17 residues. CDR3 residues: CASSGVISMEGGKKLFF. The DNA for the CDR3 is TGTGCCAGTAGTGGAGTGATATCGATGGAGGGAGGTAAAAAACTGTTTTTT.

The V call is TRBV5-8, the J call TRBJ1-1, with TRBD1 identical over 8 bases. Germline-derived CDR1 and CDR2 are SGHTS and YDEGEE. This CDR3 has 15 residues. Trimming removed 4 bases from V and 6 bases from J; junction bases left unmatched: 11. In DNA, the CDR3 is TGTGCCAGCAGCCAGCTCGTCGACAGGGGATCTGAAGCTTTCTTT. Translated, it gives CASSQLVDRGSEAFF.

The chain is built from TRBV6-1 and TRBJ1-5; possible D gene TRBD1, 6 bases. V was pared by 3 bases and J by 3 bases, with 12 bases between. The CDR3 is 15 amino acids. In germline, CDR1 is MNHNS, CDR2 SASEGT. CDR3 in amino acids: CASSEDRDYNQPQHF. The CDR3 DNA follows: TGTGCCAGCAGTGAGGACAGAGACTACAATCAGCCCCAGCATTTT.

DNA of the CDR3: TGTGCCACTCGACAGGGTGGGCAGCCCCAGCATTTT. This codes for CATRQGGQPQHF. V is TRBV27 and J is TRBJ1-5, with TRBD1 identical over 7 bases. Germline V gene data show CDR1 as MNHEY and CDR2 as SMNVEV (reference sequence). Losses at the gene ends were 10 bases for V and 7 bases for J; bases not matched to a gene: 7. The CDR3 covers 12 residues.

The V call is TRBV15, the J call TRBJ1-1; D gene unclear. V was shortened by 0 bases and J by 1 base, with 9 bases between the two germline ends. The CDR3 runs to 15 residues. In germline, CDR1 is LNHNV, CDR2 YYDKDF (reference sequence). The CDR3 DNA reads TGTGCCACCAGCAGAGATTCAGGTCCGAACACTGAAGCTTTCTTT. Translating it yields CATSRDSGPNTEAFF. Looking up the rest from reference TRBV15 and TRBJ1-1 gives the full variable domain: DAMVIQNPRYQVTQFGKPVTLSCSQTLNHNVMYWYQQKSSQAPKLLFHYYDKDFNNEADTPDNFQSRRPNTSFCFLDIRSPGLGDTAMYLCATSRDSGPNTEAFFGQGTRLTVV.

This clone occurred once. The chain is built from TRBV5-5 and TRBJ1-2, with 7 bases aligning to TRBD1. V lost 4 bases and J lost 7; bases outside the gene matches: 16. This CDR3 has 16 residues. Germline CDR1 SGHKS, CDR2 YYEKEE (reference sequence). The CDR3 is CASSHTGDPGRIGYTF. The DNA for the CDR3 is TGTGCCAGCAGCCACACAGGGGACCCCGGACGTATTGGCTACACCTTC.

This chain links TRBV28 with TRBJ1-1, with D unclear. This CDR3 has 15 residues. V was trimmed by 6 bases and J by 1 base, leaving 15 bases between them. The V gene's germline CDR1 is MDHEN and CDR2 SYDVKM. CDR3 residues: CASRPIKSRNTEAFF. Here the CDR3 DNA reads TGTGCCAGCAGGCCCATAAAGTCCAGGAACACTGAAGCTTTCTTT.

The genes are TRBV19 and TRBJ2-3; perhaps TRBD1 as D (6 bases). The CDR3 spans 11 residues. CDR1 LNHDA and CDR2 SQIVND come from the germline V gene (reference sequence). Deletions cut 9 bases from V and 6 bases from J, with 10 bases between. The CDR3 sequence is CASSTGDTQYF. For the CDR3, the DNA is TGTGCCAGCTCTACAGGGGATACGCAGTATTTT.

This chain uses TRBV3-1 (or the pseudogene TRBV3-2) with TRBJ1-2; no reliable D call. Germline V lookup: CDR1 LGHDT, CDR2 YNNKEL (reference sequence). V dropped 0 bases and J dropped 3 bases, with 5 bases sitting between them. The CDR3 has 13 amino acids. The CDR3 sequence: CASSQDHYYGYTF. DNA of the CDR3: TGTGCCAGCAGCCAAGACCACTACTATGGCTACACCTTC.

This clone was observed a handful of times. V is TRBV28 and J is TRBJ1-4; 7 bases line up with TRBD1. V lost 7 bases to trimming and J lost 5 bases; unmatched junction nucleotides: 4. Germline CDR1 MDHEN, CDR2 SYDVKM. The CDR3 contains 13 residues. CDR3 DNA sequence: TGTGCCAGCACAAGGGACAGAAATGAAAAACTGTTTTTT. Protein: CASTRDRNEKLFF.

V and J are TRBV5-8 and TRBJ1-2; D is unresolved. Trimming stripped 2 bases from V and 4 bases from J, with 15 bases between. This CDR3 has 15 amino acids. Germline CDR1 is SGHTS and CDR2 is YDEGEE. The CDR3 protein is CASSLPQVSIYGYTF. CDR3 nucleotide sequence: TGTGCCAGCAGCTTACCTCAGGTCTCTATCTATGGCTACACCTTC.

There are a few counts of this clone. The chain couples TRBV18 to TRBJ1-4; TRBD1 matches 7 bases. Looked up from germline, CDR1 is KGHSH and CDR2 is LQKENI. V was clipped by 6 bases and J by 8 bases; unmatched bases: 9. The CDR3 totals 14 residues. CDR3 sequence: CASSQQGRREKLFF. Here the CDR3 DNA reads TGTGCCAGCTCTCAACAGGGGAGAAGAGAAAAACTGTTTTTT.

This clone has only one observation. The chain couples TRBV5-1 to TRBJ2-1, with TRBD2 matching 9 bases. The CDR3 contains 15 residues. The germline gives CDR1 SGHRS, CDR2 YFSETQ. V dropped 0 bases and J dropped 9; count of bases not matched to a gene: 7. The CDR3 loop is CASSLVVAGVSEQFF. CDR3 DNA: TGCGCCAGCAGCTTGGTGGTAGCGGGAGTAAGTGAGCAGTTCTTC.

CDR3 sequence (DNA): TGTGCCAGTCGGACTAGCGGGGTCGATACGCAGTATTTT. Translated, it gives CASRTSGVDTQYF. This chain links TRBV12-3 or TRBV12-4 with TRBJ2-3; 12 bases line up with TRBD2. Germline trimming cut 9 bases from V and 6 bases from J; bases unmatched to any gene: 4. The CDR3 runs to 13 residues.

V and J are TRBV2 and TRBJ1-6; 7 bases match TRBD1. CDR1 is SNHLY, CDR2 FYNNEI, per germline. The V gene end was trimmed by 2 bases and the J gene end by 7 bases; junction bases not matched to a gene: 5. The CDR3 runs to 15 residues. CDR3 coding DNA: TGTGCCAGCAGTGAAAGGGGACAGTGGAATTCACCCCTCCACTTT. This sequence encodes CASSERGQWNSPLHF.

Concerning this clone: Sequence at one end of the junction differs from germline and may be a read error. The chain joins TRBV6-6 to TRBJ1-1; no reliable D call. There are 11 residues in the CDR3. Germline V gene sequence: CDR1 MNHNY, CDR2 SVGAGI (reference sequence). The CDR3 spells CAISSYTEAFF. The CDR3 nucleotides are TGTGCCATCAGTTCTTACACTGAAGCTTTCTTT.

The chain is built from TRBV13 and TRBJ2-2; 7 bases are a match to TRBD2. The length of the CDR3 is 17 residues. CDR1 and CDR2 (germline): PRHDT, FYEKMQ (reference sequence). V was pared by 0 bases and J by 6 bases, with 10 bases of the junction left unmatched. CDR3 nucleotide sequence: TGTGCCAGCAGCTTAGGCCCGGGACTATTTACTGCCGGGGAGCTGTTTTTT. This sequence encodes CASSLGPGLFTAGELFF.

The V gene is TRBV19, the J gene TRBJ2-3, with D possibly matching TRBD1 (6 bases). The CDR3 extends over 15 amino acids. With 1 base removed from V and 9 bases from J, the gap between germline ends came to 17 bases. Germline lookup yields CDR1 LNHDA and CDR2 SQIVND (reference sequence). DNA for the CDR3: TGTGCCAGTAGTATAGCGGGCCGTGGCACAGGGACGCAGTATTTT. It translates to CASSIAGRGTGTQYF.

The chain links TRBV30 to TRBJ1-1, with D tentatively TRBD1 (5 bases). The CDR3 has 13 residues. V was clipped by 4 bases and J by 4 bases, with 13 bases between them. CDR1 GTSNPN and CDR2 SVGIG come from the germline V gene (reference sequence). The CDR3 reads CAWKTVVVTEAFF. The CDR3 bases are TGTGCCTGGAAGACAGTCGTCGTCACTGAAGCTTTCTTT.

The genes are TRBV6-1 and TRBJ2-1; 7 bases are a match to TRBD2. CDR3 size: 16 residues. Germline loops: CDR1 MNHNS, CDR2 SASEGT. With V trimmed by 2 bases and J by 4 bases, 8 bases remained unmatched. DNA of the CDR3: TGTGCCAGCAGTGAAACGCGGGAGTATAGTTACAATGAGCAGTTCTTC. It codes for CASSETREYSYNEQFF.